The 27 T cell receptor beta chains below were found in one sample sequenced in a study of cytotoxic CD8 clonotypes in ibrutinib-treated CLL. Repertoires were generated with immunoSEQ multiplex PCR, while TCRdb's copy carries only in-frame clones and drops some. This table holds some 140,000 clones, around 90% found once. The specimen comprised PBMCs, sampled after 12 months of ibrutinib treatment. Source of these receptors: a human donor with chronic lymphocytic leukemia.

This chain uses TRBV7-9 with TRBJ1-2; a possible D gene is TRBD1 (6 bases). Germline CDR1 and CDR2: SEHNR and FQNEAQ (reference sequence). V gave up 5 bases and J gave up 4 bases, with 20 bases separating them. CDR3 length: 16 amino acids. The CDR3 DNA follows: TGTGCCAGCAGCCTAGGACAGAACCCCTATTTCTATGGCTACACCTTC. Residues: CASSLGQNPYFYGYTF. The full variable domain, with the rest looked up from reference TRBV7-9 and TRBJ1-2, is DTGVSQNPRHKITKRGQNVTFRCDPISEHNRLYWYRQTLGQGPEFLTYFQNEAQLEKSRLLSDRFSAERPKGSFSTLEIQRTEQGDSAMYLCASSLGQNPYFYGYTFGSGTRLTVV.

This rearrangement joins TRBV28 to TRBJ1-2; no definite D call. The V and J ends lost 3 bases and 5 bases respectively, with 1 base between them. This CDR3 is built from 10 residues. Per the germline V gene, CDR1 is MDHEN and CDR2 is SYDVKM. CDR3 in amino acids: CASSFYGYTF. The CDR3 coding sequence is TGTGCCAGCAGTTTTTATGGCTACACCTTC.

The V call is TRBV30, the J call TRBJ2-7; unclear D gene. The CDR3 runs to 14 residues. Trimming left V 5 bases short and J 0 bases short, with 14 bases between. In germline, CDR1 is GTSNPN, CDR2 SVGIG (reference sequence). The CDR3 is CAWGLWSSSYEQYF. The CDR3 DNA reads as TGTGCCTGGGGTCTCTGGTCAAGCTCCTACGAGCAGTACTTC.

The rearrangement joins TRBV28 to TRBJ1-2; D gene unclear. Germline CDR1 reads MDHEN; CDR2 reads SYDVKM. CDR3 length: 12 amino acids. Trimming shortened V by 7 bases and J by 3 bases, and 9 bases separated the two germline ends. CDR3 sequence (DNA): TGTGCCAGCACCTGGAGCCACTATGGCTACACCTTC. Residues: CASTWSHYGYTF.

The chain has TRBV18 and TRBJ2-7; TRBD1 matches at 10 bases. The CDR3 extends over 14 amino acids. J was trimmed by 4 bases and V by 6 bases; bases with no gene match: 6. Germline assignment: CDR1 KGHSH and CDR2 LQKENI. CDR3 in amino acids: CASSRAGQGYEQYF. In DNA, the CDR3 is TGTGCCAGCTCCCGCGCGGGACAGGGGTACGAGCAGTACTTC.

V gene TRBV30 combines with J gene TRBJ1-5; TRBD1 is a possible D gene (5 bases). Germline V gene lookup returns CDR1 GTSNPN and CDR2 SVGIG (reference sequence). Trimming stripped 0 bases from V and 4 bases from J, with 10 bases between. The CDR3 is made up of 14 amino acids. The CDR3, as DNA: TGTGCCTGGAGTGTTGGGGCCTTAAATCAGCCCCAGCATTTT. It translates to CAWSVGALNQPQHF.

The genes are TRBV7-9 and TRBJ1-2; D is unresolved. Trimming removed 6 bases from V and 8 bases from J, with 16 bases in between. In germline, CDR1 is SEHNR, CDR2 FQNEAQ (reference sequence). This CDR3 contains 13 residues. The CDR3 DNA is TGTGCCAGCAGGGCAGACGGGGAGGAGGGCTACACCTTC. It codes for CASRADGEEGYTF. The full variable domain, its missing parts supplied by reference TRBV7-9 and TRBJ1-2, is DTGVSQNPRHKITKRGQNVTFRCDPISEHNRLYWYRQTLGQGPEFLTYFQNEAQLEKSRLLSDRFSAERPKGSFSTLEIQRTEQGDSAMYLCASRADGEEGYTFGSGTRLTVV.

The gene calls are TRBV28 and TRBJ2-5, with 9 positions matching TRBD2. Germline loops: CDR1 MDHEN, CDR2 SYDVKM. Unmatched junction bases numbered 7, after V lost 6 bases and J lost 5 bases. CDR3 length: 14 residues. As DNA, the CDR3 is TGTGCCAGCAGGCCTCAGCGGGAGGTCGAGACCCAGTACTTC. Protein: CASRPQREVETQYF.

The chain combines TRBV6-6 with TRBJ1-1; no clear D gene. Per germline, CDR1 MNHNY and CDR2 SVGAGI (reference sequence). Trimming left V 1 base short and J 7 bases short, with 7 bases between. This CDR3 spans 12 amino acids. CDR3 DNA sequence: TGTGCCAGCAGTTACTTGCCAGATGAAGCTTTCTTT. The encoded protein is CASSYLPDEAFF.

J is TRBJ2-7 and V is TRBV11-2, with a tentative D call TRBD2 (6 bases). The CDR3 is 17 amino acids. Germline lookup yields CDR1 SGHAT and CDR2 FQNNGV. Trimming stripped 6 bases from V and 3 bases from J, with 24 bases between. CDR3 DNA sequence: TGTGCCAGCAGACCCATTAAAGGCGGGGAGAGAGTCTACGAGCAGTACTTC. As protein: CASRPIKGGERVYEQYF.

The V gene is TRBV5-1, the J gene TRBJ1-5; D is possibly TRBD1 (5 bases). Germline CDR1 SGHRS, CDR2 YFSETQ. The CDR3 has 10 amino acids. CDR3 residues: CYGGVQPQHF. The CDR3 DNA follows: TGCTACGGGGGGGTCCAGCCCCAGCATTTT.

The gene calls are TRBV29-1 and TRBJ2-1; 8 nucleotides match TRBD1. Germline-derived CDR1 and CDR2 are SQVTM and ANQGSEA. The CDR3 contains 16 residues. Trimming cost V 0 bases and J 0 bases; bases outside gene matches: 4. The CDR3 sequence is CSVEDHGQGSYNEQFF. The CDR3 coding sequence is TGCAGCGTTGAAGATCATGGACAGGGCTCCTACAATGAGCAGTTCTTC.

The J gene is TRBJ2-1, the V gene TRBV23-1, with D unresolved. TRBV23-1 is flagged as an ORF with uncertain function. V lost 4 bases to trimming and J lost 0 bases, with 22 bases between them. This CDR3 has 19 amino acids. The CDR3 bases are TGCGCCAGCAGTCCATTCAAGTATTTGTCCTTAAGCTCCTACAATGAGCAGTTCTTC. Protein sequence: CASSPFKYLSLSSYNEQFF.

The chain employs TRBV29-1 and TRBJ2-2, with 13 bases that match TRBD2. The CDR3 is made up of 16 amino acids. V lost 7 bases to trimming and J lost 7 bases; unmatched junction nucleotides: 12. Germline V CDR1 and CDR2: SQVTM, ANQGSEA. The DNA for the CDR3 is TGCAGCGCTCGGACTAGCGGGAGTGCGAAGGTCGGGGAGCTGTTTTTT. Translation: CSARTSGSAKVGELFF.

This clone was detected only a few times. The V call is TRBV27, the J call TRBJ2-7, with TRBD1 matching 9 bases. This CDR3 region has 15 residues. From germline, CDR1 is MNHEY and CDR2 SMNVEV (reference sequence). Unmatched junction bases numbered 3, after V lost 1 base and J lost 2 bases. The CDR3 DNA reads TGTGCCAGCAGTTTATGGGGGACAGGGACCTACGAGCAGTACTTC. Protein: CASSLWGTGTYEQYF.

The chain employs TRBV5-1 and TRBJ1-4; D is perhaps TRBD1 (6 bases). The CDR3 runs to 15 residues. The germline V gene encodes CDR1 SGHRS and CDR2 YFSETQ. V lost 4 bases to trimming and J lost 6 bases, with 16 bases between them. CDR3 region: CASSATGLGHEKLFF. In nucleotides, the CDR3 is TGCGCCAGCAGCGCAACAGGGCTGGGCCATGAAAAACTGTTTTTT.

This chain links TRBV28 with TRBJ1-5; possible D gene TRBD1, 5 bases. Germline CDR1 reads MDHEN; CDR2 reads SYDVKM. This CDR3 is 14 amino acids long. Trimming removed 7 bases at V and 11 bases at J, with 21 bases between. Written as DNA, the CDR3 is TGTGCCAGCACAAAGGACCCTAGGGGATCAGCCCAGCATTTT. As protein: CASTKDPRGSAQHF.

The sample holds a few counts of this clone. The CDR3 sequence is CAWSVDPRANYGYTF. In DNA form, the CDR3 reads TGTGCCTGGAGTGTAGACCCCCGGGCTAACTATGGCTACACCTTC. The chain recombines TRBV30 with TRBJ1-2, with D uncertain. The CDR3 is 15 amino acids. The V gene's germline CDR1 is GTSNPN and CDR2 SVGIG (reference sequence). V was pared by 0 bases and J by 0 bases, with 11 bases between.

The table lists this clone with a count of one. The V call is TRBV10-1, the J call TRBJ2-7, with 10 nucleotides matching TRBD1. The J segment lost 4 bases and the V segment lost 4 bases, leaving 4 bases of the junction unmatched. The CDR3 covers 14 residues. CDR1 is WNHNN, CDR2 SYGVQD, per germline (reference sequence). In DNA, the CDR3 is TGCGCCAGCAGTGCGTGGACAGGGGGTTACGAGCAGTACTTC. Amino acid sequence: CASSAWTGGYEQYF.

The chain uses TRBV2 and TRBJ2-2; D is undetermined. Trimming removed 4 bases from V and 9 bases from J, with 12 bases in between. The CDR3 is 13 residues long. Looked up from germline, CDR1 is SNHLY and CDR2 is FYNNEI. CDR3 residues: CASSAPPIRELFF. CDR3 nucleotide sequence: TGTGCCAGCAGTGCCCCACCAATCCGGGAGCTGTTTTTT.

V usage is TRBV30 and J usage is TRBJ2-3, with D uncertain. The CDR3 totals 12 residues. Germline CDR1 and CDR2: GTSNPN and SVGIG (reference sequence). Trimming shortened V by 2 bases and J by 3 bases, and 6 bases separated the two germline ends. The CDR3 coding sequence is TGTGCCTGGAGTCCCTGGACAGATACGCAGTATTTT. Translation gives CAWSPWTDTQYF.

DNA of the CDR3: TGTGCCAGCAGCTTAGGGCGGGGCGGAACCTACAATGAGCAGTTCTTC. This encodes CASSLGRGGTYNEQFF. V usage is TRBV7-9 and J usage is TRBJ2-1; D might be TRBD2 (6 bases). Germline V gene data show CDR1 as SEHNR and CDR2 as FQNEAQ (reference sequence). The V end lost 1 base, the J end lost 2 bases, and 12 bases lay between the germline ends. This CDR3 spans 16 amino acids.

The CDR3: CASSESGANTQYF. The CDR3 region has the DNA TGCGCCAGCAGTGAGTCCGGGGCAAATACGCAGTATTTT. This chain joins TRBV10-1 and TRBJ2-3; D may correspond to TRBD1 or TRBD2 (5 bases each). The germline CDR1 and CDR2 sequences are WNHNN and SYGVQD (reference sequence). The CDR3 contains 13 residues. V lost 0 bases and J 7 bases, leaving 8 bases between the germline ends.

The genes are TRBV18 and TRBJ1-2; tentative D call: TRBD1 (5 bases). The CDR3 sequence is 15 residues long. Per the germline V gene, CDR1 is KGHSH and CDR2 is LQKENI. Trimming took off 2 bases at V and 2 bases at J, with 12 bases between the two ends. The CDR3 region has the DNA TGTGCCAGCTCACCAATCCCAGGGTACAACTATGGCTACACCTTC. It specifies CASSPIPGYNYGYTF.

The V gene is TRBV27, the J gene TRBJ2-7, with 7 positions matching TRBD1. In germline, CDR1 is MNHEY, CDR2 SMNVEV (reference sequence). Germline trimming cut 7 bases from V and 5 bases from J; bases unmatched to any gene: 11. The CDR3 is 14 amino acids. The CDR3 loop is CASNSVTGTHEQYF. The CDR3 DNA follows: TGTGCCAGCAACTCGGTGACAGGGACCCACGAGCAGTACTTC.

This chain uses TRBV29-1 with TRBJ2-7; no reliable D call. The CDR3 contains 13 residues. The germline V gene has CDR1 SQVTM and CDR2 ANQGSEA. Trimming removed 4 bases from V and 0 bases from J, with 10 bases in between. The CDR3 DNA reads TGCAGCGTTGGCGGCAGGCTCTCCTACGAGCAGTACTTC. This codes for CSVGGRLSYEQYF.

The chain employs TRBV28 and TRBJ2-7, with TRBD1 matching over 9 bases. The germline V gene encodes CDR1 MDHEN and CDR2 SYDVKM. The CDR3 sequence is 14 residues long. V lost 3 bases, J lost 2 bases, and 2 bases stayed unmatched. The CDR3 nucleotides are TGTGCCAGCAGTTTTACAGGGGGCCCCTACGAGCAGTACTTC. This sequence encodes CASSFTGGPYEQYF.